This T cell receptor beta chain originates from a study of blood T cell repertoires in COVID-19. Germline V gives CDR1 SGHNT, CDR2 YYREEE (reference sequence). The V segment lost 0 bases and the J segment 8 bases; nucleotides outside the gene matches: 5. This CDR3 is built from 15 residues. Sequencing used immunoSEQ multiplex PCR; TCRdb keeps in-frame clones, though not all of them. This table has about 64,000 clones, around 90% appearing once. The J gene is TRBJ1-3, the V gene TRBV5-4; 10 positions match TRBD1. The sequence came from an elderly woman with active COVID-19. Source material: peripheral blood. The CDR3 DNA sequence: TGTGCCAGCAGCTTGGAGGGACAGGGGAGAGACACCATATATTTT. This encodes CASSLEGQGRDTIYF.